This T cell receptor (beta chain) was identified in a study of OX40 agonist ivuxolimab in advanced cancers. The wider study: Partial responses were recorded for three patients, including one with hepatocellular carcinoma and two with cutaneous melanoma. Study conclusions and caveats: With doses of 0.1 to 3.0 mg/kg, CD4+ and CD8+ blood T cells had undergone clonal expansion by week 6. Nonresponders, in some cases, also had low normalized T-cell clonal expansion.

Germline CDR1 and CDR2: SEHNR and FQNEAQ (reference sequence). The CDR3 has 16 amino acids. With V trimmed by 8 bases and J by 4 bases, 13 bases remained unmatched. TCRdb's table, derived via immunoSEQ multiplex PCR, lists solely in-frame clones and lacks some. The profile covers over 10,000 clones, with around 83% appearing a single time and roughly 20% taken by the ten largest. Remarks on this clone: Its antigen is as yet unknown.

Peripheral blood came from all dose cohorts at three timepoints. Sequences were derived from CD4+ or CD8+ T cells sorted from blood, sampled in a trial of the OX40 agonist ivuxolimab. The sequence was collected from an adult with an advanced solid tumor such as melanoma, head and neck, liver or kidney cancer. The chain is built from TRBV7-9 and TRBJ1-2, with 10 bases fitting TRBD1. In DNA, the CDR3 is TGTGCCAGCCTGACCCCTGGGACAGGGGTCTCCTATGGCTACACCTTC. This translates into CASLTPGTGVSYGYTF.